These T cell receptor beta chains were read from a single sample in a study of blood T cell repertoires in COVID-19. Libraries were prepared by immunoSEQ multiplex PCR; TCRdb keeps only in-frame clonotypes and omits some of them. The sample carries about 260,000 clones, approximately 90% recorded once. The specimen sequenced was PBMCs or T cells enriched from blood (not recorded which). The source is a middle-aged man who had been exposed to COVID-19. Both conserved end residues are part of each CDR3. Fields, in order: V gene, J gene, CDR3 protein.

>TRBV7-9|TRBJ1-2
CASSLNTGDYGYTF
>TRBV30|TRBJ2-5
CAWSVTGGETQYF
>TRBV28|TRBJ1-1
CASSWGTGTKGAFF
>TRBV4-2|TRBJ2-7
CASSPSAADSYEQYF
>TRBV2|TRBJ2-1
CASRPGLAGEQFF
>TRBV19|TRBJ2-7
CASSRDRGYEQYF
>TRBV12-2|TRBJ1-6
CASRSLPRRRDSPLHF
>TRBV6-2/TRBV6-3|TRBJ1-2
CASSSSGQLYGYTF
>TRBV30|TRBJ2-2
CAWSVGGNTGELFF
>TRBV4-1|TRBJ2-7
CASSQDANRFYEQYF
>TRBV7-2|TRBJ1-1
CASSFDAGPLNTEAFF
>TRBV28|TRBJ1-1
CASGSFWDTQNTEAFF
>TRBV7-8|TRBJ2-1
CASSLATSYEQFF
>TRBV6-5|TRBJ1-3
CASSLTVNPPGNTIYF
>TRBV5-4|TRBJ2-3
CASSSPTESADTQYF
>TRBV29-1|TRBJ1-5
CSAQSTGVEHF
>TRBV5-1|TRBJ2-7
CASSLVLDTKPDEQYF
>TRBV24-1|TRBJ2-3
CATSDLSSITDTQYF
>TRBV4-3|TRBJ2-2
CASSRSGVTGELFF
>TRBV28|TRBJ1-6
CASSAGTGRSPLHF
>TRBV2|TRBJ2-7
CASSPAPGNEQYF
>TRBV11-2|TRBJ2-7
CASSITGTGPYEQYF
>TRBV6-5|TRBJ1-6
CASSQYRGSPLHF
>TRBV6-5|TRBJ1-5
CASSYQAGPQPQHF
>TRBV19|TRBJ2-1
CASSIGGLAGANEQFF
>TRBV9|TRBJ1-1
CASSVEGGYTEAFF
>TRBV9|TRBJ1-1
CASSVGSGGTEAFF
>TRBV23-1|TRBJ2-7
CASSLLGTGPYEQYF
>TRBV14|TRBJ2-5
CASSQVVQGARETQYF
>TRBV28|TRBJ1-2
CASSLATGVRGYTF
>TRBV6-2/TRBV6-3|TRBJ2-7
CASSLGTPGEQYF
>TRBV3-1/TRBV3-2|TRBJ2-7
CASSQAEEQYF
>TRBV6-2/TRBV6-3|TRBJ1-3
CASSSVQGTSGNTIYF
>TRBV6-2/TRBV6-3|TRBJ2-7
CASTPIGQGGSYEQYF
>TRBV2|TRBJ1-1
CASSESRNTEAFF
>TRBV5-1|TRBJ2-2
CASSTRQGGTGELFF
>TRBV5-1|TRBJ2-7
CASSLAGTLEQYF
>TRBV7-9|TRBJ2-3
CASSFLAGGHEAQYF
>TRBV7-9|TRBJ1-1
CASSTTAGFLEAFF
>TRBV7-2|TRBJ1-2
CASSSGQANYGYTF
>TRBV20-1|TRBJ2-1
CSAPGGNEQFF
>TRBV6-5|TRBJ1-6
CASRDPGTGTSPLHF
>TRBV11-2|TRBJ1-4
CASSSTRGQPNEKLFF
>TRBV3-1/TRBV3-2|TRBJ2-1
CASSQEGTSAYNEQFF
>TRBV5-4|TRBJ2-5
CASSLGREETQYF